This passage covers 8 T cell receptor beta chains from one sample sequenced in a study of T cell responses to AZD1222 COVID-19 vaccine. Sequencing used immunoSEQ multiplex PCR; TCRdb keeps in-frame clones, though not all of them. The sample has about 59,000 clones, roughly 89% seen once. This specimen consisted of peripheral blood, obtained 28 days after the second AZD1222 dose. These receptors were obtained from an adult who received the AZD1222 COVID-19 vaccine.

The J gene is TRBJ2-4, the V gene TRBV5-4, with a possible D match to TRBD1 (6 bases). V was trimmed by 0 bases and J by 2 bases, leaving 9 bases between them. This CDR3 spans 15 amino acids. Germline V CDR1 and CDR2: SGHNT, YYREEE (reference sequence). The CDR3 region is CASSLVRGTKNIQYF. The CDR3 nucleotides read TGTGCCAGCAGCTTGGTGAGGGGGACCAAAAACATTCAGTACTTC. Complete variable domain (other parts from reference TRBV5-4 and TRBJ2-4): ETGVTQSPTHLIKTRGQQVTLRCSSQSGHNTVSWYQQALGQGPQFIFQYYREEENGRGNFPPRFSGLQFPNYSSELNVNALELDDSALYLCASSLVRGTKNIQYFGAGTRLSVL.

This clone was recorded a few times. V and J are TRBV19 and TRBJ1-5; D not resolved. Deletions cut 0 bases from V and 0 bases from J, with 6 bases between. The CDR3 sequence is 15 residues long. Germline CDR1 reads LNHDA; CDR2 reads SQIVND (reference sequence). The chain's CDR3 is CASSIDGDSNQPQHF. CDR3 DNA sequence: TGTGCCAGTAGTATAGATGGGGATAGCAATCAGCCCCAGCATTTT.

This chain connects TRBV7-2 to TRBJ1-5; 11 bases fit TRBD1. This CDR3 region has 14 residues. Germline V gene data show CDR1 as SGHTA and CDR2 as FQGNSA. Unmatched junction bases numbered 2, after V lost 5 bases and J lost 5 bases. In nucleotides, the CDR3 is TGTGCCAGCAGCCGGGACAGGGGGGATCAGCCCCAGCATTTT. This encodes CASSRDRGDQPQHF.

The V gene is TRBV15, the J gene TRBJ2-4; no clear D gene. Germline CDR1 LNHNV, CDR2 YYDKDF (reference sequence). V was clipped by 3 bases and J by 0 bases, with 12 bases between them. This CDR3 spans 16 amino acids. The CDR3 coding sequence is TGTGCCACCAGCAGCGGCGGAAAAATAGCCAAAAACATTCAGTACTTC. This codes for CATSSGGKIAKNIQYF.

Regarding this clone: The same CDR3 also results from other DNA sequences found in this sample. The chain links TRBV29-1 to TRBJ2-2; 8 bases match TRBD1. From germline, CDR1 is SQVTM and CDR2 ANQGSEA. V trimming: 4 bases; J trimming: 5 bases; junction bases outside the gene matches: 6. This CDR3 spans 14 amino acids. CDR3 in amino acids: CSVGRTGNTGELFF. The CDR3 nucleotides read TGCAGCGTTGGTCGGACAGGGAATACCGGGGAGCTGTTTTTT.

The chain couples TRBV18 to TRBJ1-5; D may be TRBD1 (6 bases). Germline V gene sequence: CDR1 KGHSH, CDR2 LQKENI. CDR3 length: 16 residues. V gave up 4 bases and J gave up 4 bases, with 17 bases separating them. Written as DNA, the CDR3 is TGTGCCAGCTCACGGCAGGGGCGGGAGGTAAATCAGCCCCAGCATTTT. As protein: CASSRQGREVNQPQHF.

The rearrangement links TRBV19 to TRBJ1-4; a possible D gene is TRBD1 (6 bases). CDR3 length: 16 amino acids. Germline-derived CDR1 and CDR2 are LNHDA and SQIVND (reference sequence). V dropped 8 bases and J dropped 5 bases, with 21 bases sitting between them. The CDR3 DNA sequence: TGTGCCAGTCGCGTAGACTTGGGACACGGGAATGAAAAACTGTTTTTT. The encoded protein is CASRVDLGHGNEKLFF.

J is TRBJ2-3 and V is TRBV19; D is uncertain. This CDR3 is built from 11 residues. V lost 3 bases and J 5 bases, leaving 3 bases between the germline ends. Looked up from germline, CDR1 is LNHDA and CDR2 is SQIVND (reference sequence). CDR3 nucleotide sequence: TGTGCCAGTAGTATCCAAGATACGCAGTATTTT. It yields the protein CASSIQDTQYF.